This T cell receptor beta chain stems from a study of blood T cell repertoires in COVID-19. Study details: Collection of acute and convalescent COVID-19 samples took place in the United States, Italy and Spain. The cDNA or gDNA used as material had been derived from T cells, B-cell-depleted T cells, or PBMCs.

TCRdb keeps only in-frame clones here, not all; method: immunoSEQ multiplex PCR. This table holds about 68,000 clones, approximately 86% found once. Sample: peripheral blood. The receptor comes from a woman aged 60-75 years with acute or convalescent COVID-19.

The CDR3 sequence is CASSLRYPGQGDEQYF. The CDR3 nucleotides read TGTGCCAGCAGCTTGAGATACCCGGGACAGGGTGACGAGCAGTACTTC. The chain has TRBV7-8 and TRBJ2-7, with 9 bases that match TRBD1. V shed 3 bases and J 5 bases; nucleotides not matched to a gene: 11. Per the germline V gene, CDR1 is SGHVS and CDR2 is FQNEAQ. This CDR3 contains 16 residues.